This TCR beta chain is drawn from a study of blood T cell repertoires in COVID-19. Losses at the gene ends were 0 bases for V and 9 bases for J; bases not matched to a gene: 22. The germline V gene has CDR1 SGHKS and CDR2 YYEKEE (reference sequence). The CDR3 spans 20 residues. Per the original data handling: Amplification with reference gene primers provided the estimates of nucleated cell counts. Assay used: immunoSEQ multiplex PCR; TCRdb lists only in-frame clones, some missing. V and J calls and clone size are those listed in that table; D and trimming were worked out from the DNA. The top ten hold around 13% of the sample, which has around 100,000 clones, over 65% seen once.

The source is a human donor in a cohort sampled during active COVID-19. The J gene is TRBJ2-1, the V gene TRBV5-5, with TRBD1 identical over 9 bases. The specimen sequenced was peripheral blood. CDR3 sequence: CASSLERFKTGTGTVGEQFF. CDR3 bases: TGTGCCAGCAGCTTGGAGAGGTTTAAGACCGGGACAGGGACAGTTGGTGAGCAGTTCTTC. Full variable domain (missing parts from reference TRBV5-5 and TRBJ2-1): DAGVTQSPTHLIKTRGQQVTLRCSPISGHKSVSWYQQVLGQGPQFIFQYYEKEERGRGNFPDRFSARQFPNYSSELNVNALLLGDSALYLCASSLERFKTGTGTVGEQFFGPGTRLTVL.